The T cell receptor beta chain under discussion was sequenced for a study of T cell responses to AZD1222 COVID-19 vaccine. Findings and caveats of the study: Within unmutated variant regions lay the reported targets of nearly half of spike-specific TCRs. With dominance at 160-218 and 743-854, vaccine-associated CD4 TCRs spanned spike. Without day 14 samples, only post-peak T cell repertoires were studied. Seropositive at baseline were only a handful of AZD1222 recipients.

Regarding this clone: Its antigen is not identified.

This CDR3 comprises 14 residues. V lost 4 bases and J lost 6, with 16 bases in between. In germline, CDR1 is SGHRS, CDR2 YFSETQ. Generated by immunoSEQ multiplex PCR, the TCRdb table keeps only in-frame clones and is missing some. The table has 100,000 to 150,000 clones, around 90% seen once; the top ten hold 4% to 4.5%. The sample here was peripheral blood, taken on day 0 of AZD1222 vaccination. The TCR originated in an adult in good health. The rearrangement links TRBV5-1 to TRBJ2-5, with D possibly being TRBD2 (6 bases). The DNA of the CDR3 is TGCGCCAGCAGCCCCGATAGCGGCGTGAAGACCCAGTACTTC. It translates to CASSPDSGVKTQYF.